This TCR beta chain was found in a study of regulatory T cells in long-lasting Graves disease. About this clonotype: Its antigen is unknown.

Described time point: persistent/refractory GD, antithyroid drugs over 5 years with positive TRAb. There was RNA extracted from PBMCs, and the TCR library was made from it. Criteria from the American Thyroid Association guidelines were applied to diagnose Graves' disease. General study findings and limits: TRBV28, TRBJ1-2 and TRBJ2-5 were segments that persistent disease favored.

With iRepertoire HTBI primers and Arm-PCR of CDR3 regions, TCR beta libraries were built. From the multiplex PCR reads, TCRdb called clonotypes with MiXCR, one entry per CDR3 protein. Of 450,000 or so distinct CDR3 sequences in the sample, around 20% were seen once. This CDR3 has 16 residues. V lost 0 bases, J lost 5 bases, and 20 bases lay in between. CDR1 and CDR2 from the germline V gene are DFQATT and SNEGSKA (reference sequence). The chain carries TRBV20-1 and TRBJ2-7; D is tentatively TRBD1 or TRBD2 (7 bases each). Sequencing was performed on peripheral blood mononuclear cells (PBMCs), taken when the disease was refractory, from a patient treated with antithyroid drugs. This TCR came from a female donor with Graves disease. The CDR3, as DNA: TGCAGTGCTAGAGATCAGGGGGACTACCCAAAAAACGAGCAGTACTTC. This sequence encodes CSARDQGDYPKNEQYF.